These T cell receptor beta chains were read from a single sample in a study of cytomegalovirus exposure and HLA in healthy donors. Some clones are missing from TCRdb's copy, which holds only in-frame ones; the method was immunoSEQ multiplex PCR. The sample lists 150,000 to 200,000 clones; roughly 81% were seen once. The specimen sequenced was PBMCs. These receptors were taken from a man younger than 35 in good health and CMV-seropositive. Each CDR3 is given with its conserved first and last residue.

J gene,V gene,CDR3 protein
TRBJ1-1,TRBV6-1,CATTGWGDTEAFF
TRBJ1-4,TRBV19,CASSPGQGSEKLFF
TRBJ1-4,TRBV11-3,CASSLSRGEARKLFF
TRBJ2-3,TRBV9,CASSVYGDISTDTQYF
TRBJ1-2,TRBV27,CASSIGGPNYGYTF
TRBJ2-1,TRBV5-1,CASSSQTSLEQFF
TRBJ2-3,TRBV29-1,CSVEEITSGGTDTQYF
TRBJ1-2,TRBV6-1,CASSVGTGYGYTF
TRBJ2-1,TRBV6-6,CASSYGGATNEQFF
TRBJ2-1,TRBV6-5,CASSYSGGPYNEQFF
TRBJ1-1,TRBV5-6,CASSFGTGVSDGNTEAFF
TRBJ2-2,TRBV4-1,CASSYSSGGPANTGELFF
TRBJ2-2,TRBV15,CATSRSLAGINTGELFF
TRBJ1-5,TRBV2,CASSEYGAGNQPQHF
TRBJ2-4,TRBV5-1,CASSGGTGVNIQYF
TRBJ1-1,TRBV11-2,CASSIAGLMNTEAFF
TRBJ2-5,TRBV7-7,CASSPGTLLGETQYF
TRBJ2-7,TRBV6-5,CASTPPGLNSYEQYF
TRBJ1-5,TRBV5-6,CASSLSGGKGNQPQHF
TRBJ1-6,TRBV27,CASGLEGGVNSPLHF
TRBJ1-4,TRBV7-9,CASSPRLNEKLFF
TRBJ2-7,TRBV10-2,CASTRGGLSYEQYF
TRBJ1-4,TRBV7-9,CASSAGQGIEKLFF
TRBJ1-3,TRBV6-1,CASGRDNSGNTIYF
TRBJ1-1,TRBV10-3,CAIKRAPNTEAFF
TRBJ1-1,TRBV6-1,CASSETTGGNAEAFF
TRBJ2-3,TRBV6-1,CASSEGTGDDTQYF
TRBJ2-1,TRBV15,CATSRGANEQFF
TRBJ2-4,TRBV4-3,CASSQVGTSGGTRIAKNIQYF
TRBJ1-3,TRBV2,CASTELDTGSGNTIYF
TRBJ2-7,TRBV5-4,CASSSLDRSYEQYF
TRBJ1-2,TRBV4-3,CASSQDPGVYGYTF
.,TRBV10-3,CAIRPGLAGVEQYF
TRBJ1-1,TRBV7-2,CASSLNRGGTEAFF
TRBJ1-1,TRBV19,CASTQQGLNTEAFF
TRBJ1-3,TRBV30,CAWSGADYSGNTIYF
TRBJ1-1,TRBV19,CASSATGSTTEAFF
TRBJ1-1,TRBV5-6,CASSLVQGDLANTEAFF
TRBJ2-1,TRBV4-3,CASSQLLAGGREEQFF
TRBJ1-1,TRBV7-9,CASRRRGQSNTEAFF
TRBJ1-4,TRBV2,CASKGRGPANEKLFF
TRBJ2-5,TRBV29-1,CSVEGTGGFQETQYF
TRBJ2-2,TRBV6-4,CASSAGQGVTGELFF